Given below is one T cell receptor beta chain in context. Its antigen is unknown. No much larger clonotype is one base removed from it; base qualities were not supplied. Genomic DNA was extracted from sorted cells for sequencing of the TCRbeta CDR3 region. The immunoSEQ Assay was used for sequencing of TCRbeta CDR3 regions. TCRdb re-hosts the immuneACCESS table, in-frame sequences only. Its copies lack some clones; in the studies checked, an unresolved V gene accounts for under half of them, and the cause for the rest is not known. The sample table shows 30,000 to 40,000 clones, and 65% to 80% are seen once. Approximately 13% of the sample belongs to the ten largest clones. Patients with a history of autoimmune disease or receiving systemic immunosuppression were excluded from the trial. In every dose cohort, peripheral blood was drawn for TCR sequencing at baseline, cycle 4 day 1, and cycle 7 day 1. Samples were obtained from an open-label, multicenter, first-in-human phase I dose-escalation trial of ivuxolimab. Adults with locally advanced or metastatic melanoma, renal cell carcinoma, hepatocellular carcinoma or head and neck squamous cell carcinoma were enrolled in the trial. Before TCR sequencing, CD4+ T cells and CD8+ T cells were sorted from peripheral blood as separate populations.

This entry is derived from a study of OX40 agonist ivuxolimab in advanced cancers. General notes on the study: Ivuxolimab was a fully human IgG2 agonistic monoclonal antibody targeting the costimulatory receptor OX40 (CD134). Intravenous ivuxolimab was administered to patients every 2 weeks at six dose levels: 0.01, 0.1, 0.3, 1.5, 3 and 10 mg/kg. Among the roughly 50 dose-escalation patients, around 20 had hepatocellular carcinoma, 15 or so melanoma, 9 renal cell carcinoma and 9 head and neck cancer. The point of sequencing TCRbeta in the periphery was to test whether ivuxolimab changed TCR sequence diversity and drove clonal T-cell expansion. Three dose-escalation patients achieved partial responses, one with hepatocellular carcinoma and two with cutaneous melanoma. In the dose-escalation cohort, nearly 85% of patients were male, and the mean age was 60 years with a range of roughly 23 to 79. The paper describes the monotherapy dose-escalation part (N = 52 patients) of the phase I trial of ivuxolimab. Prior anti-PD-1, anti-PD-L1 or anti-CTLA-4 therapy was permitted, and checkpoint inhibitors had been received by around 40% of dose-escalation patients. What the work shows at the level of the full study, not this receptor alone: Antigen specificity was not determined for the clonally expanded peripheral T cells. Low levels of normalized T-cell clonal expansion were also seen in some patients who did not respond. Partial responders in the 0.1-3.0 mg/kg groups had among the lowest normalized peripheral clonal expansion, especially among CD8+ T cells. At doses from 0.1 to 3.0 mg/kg, clonal expansion was seen in both CD4+ and CD8+ blood T cells between baseline and week 6. After ivuxolimab, CD8+ T cells had more expanded clones than CD4+ T cells on average.

Taken from cysteine to phenylalanine, the CDR3 has 13 residues. Left in the record is the CDR3 DNA by itself, 39 bases read in frame from the first base. Reading the germline V gene (reference sequence) gives CDR1 LNHDA and CDR2 SQIVND. V loses 4 bases, J loses 4 bases, and the germline ends lie 7 bases apart. The chain employs TRBV19 and TRBJ1-4; a weak D assignment points to TRBD1 (5 bases agree). The sample consisted of CD4+ or CD8+ T cells sorted from blood, taken in a trial of the OX40 agonist ivuxolimab. The receptor comes from an adult with an advanced solid tumor such as melanoma, head and neck, liver or kidney cancer. The DNA sequence reads TGTGCCAGTAGTAACCAGGGTAATGAAAAACTGTTTTTT. This yields the protein CASSNQGNEKLFF.